These 23 T cell receptor beta chains came from one sample sequenced in a study of T cell responses to AZD1222 COVID-19 vaccine. Measured with immunoSEQ multiplex PCR; TCRdb has only the in-frame clones, and not every one. The sample holds tens of thousands of clones; approximately 85% are singletons and the top ten take around 10%. The material was peripheral blood, obtained 28 days after the second AZD1222 dose. The receptors were gathered from an adult who received the AZD1222 COVID-19 vaccine.

The chain joins TRBV29-1 to TRBJ2-4; D might be TRBD2 (5 bases). The V gene's germline CDR1 is SQVTM and CDR2 ANQGSEA. V was pared by 7 bases and J by 3 bases, with 19 bases between. The CDR3 totals 15 residues. Here the CDR3 DNA reads TGCAGCGCCAGCGGCCTCGCGAGAGGCAAAAACATTCAGTACTTC. Amino acid sequence: CSASGLARGKNIQYF.

In its sample, this clone was seen once. This CDR3 is CAISALDTQYF. CDR3 nucleotides: TGTGCCATCAGTGCCCTCGATACGCAGTATTTT. The chain couples TRBV10-3 to TRBJ2-3; unclear D gene. Germline CDR1 is ENHRY and CDR2 is SYGVKD. The V gene lost 4 bases and the J gene lost 6 bases, with 5 bases spanning the gap. This CDR3 comprises 11 residues.

This chain uses TRBV6-5 with TRBJ1-1; D uncertain. Between the trimmed V and J ends, which lost 5 bases and 0 bases, there was a span of 13 bases. The CDR3 spans 15 residues. The germline gives CDR1 MNHEY, CDR2 SVGAGI. CDR3 in amino acids: CASSSLQIMNTEAFF. CDR3 bases: TGTGCCAGCAGTAGCCTGCAGATCATGAACACTGAAGCTTTCTTT.

This sequence joins TRBV28 and TRBJ2-5, with TRBD2 identical over 7 bases. CDR1 is MDHEN and CDR2 is SYDVKM in the germline V gene. V shed 8 bases and J 5 bases; nucleotides not matched to a gene: 5. This CDR3 spans 12 amino acids. The CDR3 DNA reads TGTGCCAGCCAATCCGGGAGGGAGACCCAGTACTTC. Translating it yields CASQSGRETQYF.

The chain joins TRBV11-2 to TRBJ1-2; the D gene is possibly TRBD1 (5 bases). V dropped 8 bases and J dropped 5 bases, with 18 bases sitting between them. This CDR3 is built from 14 residues. Germline assignment: CDR1 SGHAT and CDR2 FQNNGV. Here the CDR3 reads CASALGGLQYGYTF. The CDR3 coding sequence is TGTGCCAGCGCCCTGGGGGGGTTACAGTATGGCTACACCTTC. Using reference TRBV11-2 and TRBJ1-2 for the parts outside the CDR3, the full variable domain is EAGVAQSPRYKIIEKRQSVAFWCNPISGHATLYWYQQILGQGPKLLIQFQNNGVVDDSQLPKDRFSAERLKGVDSTLKIQPAKLEDSAVYLCASALGGLQYGYTFGSGTRLTVV.

The chain links TRBV6-5 to TRBJ2-1; TRBD2 might be the D (6 bases). CDR1 and CDR2 (germline): MNHEY, SVGAGI. V lost 10 bases to trimming and J lost 3 bases, with 10 bases between them. The CDR3 spans 12 residues. CDR3 sequence: CATEGGYNEQFF. CDR3 coding DNA: TGTGCCACTGAGGGAGGCTACAATGAGCAGTTCTTC.

The chain is built from TRBV4-2 and TRBJ2-3, with 8 positions matching TRBD2. V shed 1 base and J 2 bases; nucleotides not matched to a gene: 8. Germline V gene lookup returns CDR1 LGHNA and CDR2 YNFKEQ. This CDR3 is built from 17 residues. The CDR3 sequence: CASSQGPLAGPTDTQYF. CDR3 coding DNA: TGTGCCAGCAGCCAAGGTCCCCTAGCGGGCCCCACAGATACGCAGTATTTT.

The chain joins TRBV11-3 to TRBJ2-7; D remains ambiguous. Germline values: CDR1 SGHNT, CDR2 YENEEA. The CDR3 totals 12 residues. Trimming cost V 5 bases and J 1 base, with 6 bases left between them. CDR3 DNA sequence: TGTGCCAGCAGCGCGAGTTCCTACGAGCAGTACTTC. This sequence encodes CASSASSYEQYF.

This clone was seen once. The chain links TRBV6-2 or TRBV6-3 to TRBJ1-5; perhaps TRBD1 as D (5 bases). This CDR3 contains 15 residues. Germline-derived CDR1 and CDR2 are MNHEY and SVGEGT. Trimming left V 2 bases short and J 5 bases short, with 13 bases between. CDR3 loop: CASSYPGQLDQPQHF. In DNA, the CDR3 is TGTGCCAGCAGTTACCCGGGGCAGCTAGATCAGCCCCAGCATTTT.

The chain combines TRBV5-1 with TRBJ1-4; 10 bases fit TRBD1. This CDR3 spans 17 amino acids. Per the germline V gene, CDR1 is SGHRS and CDR2 is YFSETQ. Trimming cost V 3 bases and J 0 bases; bases outside gene matches: 5. This chain's CDR3 is CASSSYGQGATNEKLFF. The CDR3, as DNA: TGCGCCAGCAGCTCGTACGGACAGGGGGCAACTAATGAAAAACTGTTTTTT.

CDR3 sequence: CASSEYGDSGRANTQYF. CDR3 in DNA: TGTGCCAGCAGTGAGTATGGTGATAGCGGGAGGGCCAATACGCAGTATTTT. The chain combines TRBV6-1 with TRBJ2-3; the match to TRBD2 covers 11 bases. CDR1 MNHNS and CDR2 SASEGT come from the germline V gene. The CDR3 is made up of 17 amino acids. With 3 bases clipped from V and 7 bases from J, the junction kept 12 bases outside the gene matches.

The chain employs TRBV6-5 and TRBJ1-1, with D perhaps TRBD1 (6 bases). Between the trimmed V and J ends, which lost 2 bases and 4 bases, there was a span of 11 bases. The V gene's germline CDR1 is MNHEY and CDR2 SVGAGI. The CDR3 runs 14 residues. The chain's CDR3 is CASSYIAGATEAFF. In DNA, the CDR3 is TGTGCCAGCAGTTACATAGCAGGGGCCACTGAAGCTTTCTTT.

This rearrangement joins TRBV6-1 to TRBJ1-3; TRBD1 might be the D (6 bases). The CDR3 consists of 14 residues. V dropped 1 base and J dropped 4 bases, with 8 bases sitting between them. Germline CDR1 reads MNHNS; CDR2 reads SASEGT. The CDR3: CASSEGQAGNTIYF. CDR3 coding DNA: TGTGCCAGCAGTGAAGGACAGGCCGGAAACACCATATATTTT.

V is TRBV7-9 and J is TRBJ1-5; D is unclear. With 1 base removed from V and 2 bases from J, the gap between germline ends came to 9 bases. The V gene's germline CDR1 is SEHNR and CDR2 FQNEAQ (reference sequence). CDR3 length: 15 residues. The CDR3 sequence: CASSLGRSGNQPQHF. The CDR3 nucleotides read TGTGCCAGCAGCTTAGGCCGATCTGGCAATCAGCCCCAGCATTTT.

CDR3 amino acids: CASSYPGVNQPQHF. The CDR3 DNA reads TGTGCCAGCAGTTATCCGGGAGTAAATCAGCCCCAGCATTTT. The chain has TRBV6-6 and TRBJ1-5; the D is unclear. Trimming removed 3 bases at V and 4 bases at J, with 10 bases between. The V gene's germline CDR1 is MNHNY and CDR2 SVGAGI (reference sequence). This CDR3 is built from 14 residues.

The chain uses TRBV28 and TRBJ1-5; D may be TRBD1 (5 bases). From germline, CDR1 is MDHEN and CDR2 SYDVKM. V lost 7 bases, J lost 4 bases, and 14 bases lay in between. The CDR3 extends over 14 amino acids. CDR3 DNA: TGTGCCAGCATTTCAACGGCAGGGAATCAGCCCCAGCATTTT. Amino acids: CASISTAGNQPQHF. Combining the CDR3 with reference TRBV28 and TRBJ1-5 gives the whole variable domain DVKVTQSSRYLVKRTGEKVFLECVQDMDHENMFWYRQDPGLGLRLIYFSYDVKMKEKGDIPEGYSVSREKKERFSLILESASTNQTSMYLCASISTAGNQPQHFGDGTRLSIL.

This chain uses TRBV6-5 with TRBJ1-2; 8 bases align to TRBD1. The length of the CDR3 is 16 residues. Germline CDR1 is MNHEY and CDR2 is SVGAGI. Trimming removed 2 bases from V and 4 bases from J; junction bases left unmatched: 9. The CDR3 bases are TGTGCCAGCAGTTACGTCCGCACAGGGGGGGGCTATGGCTACACCTTC. Translating gives CASSYVRTGGGYGYTF.

The rearrangement uses TRBV3-1 (or the pseudogene TRBV3-2) and TRBJ2-5, with D possibly being TRBD2 (5 bases). Trimming pared 2 bases from V and 5 bases from J, leaving 15 bases between. Germline V lookup: CDR1 LGHDT, CDR2 YNNKEL (reference sequence). The CDR3 consists of 15 residues. In nucleotides, the CDR3 is TGTGCCAGCAGCCAATCCGGACTGGCCCAGGAGACCCAGTACTTC. Translation: CASSQSGLAQETQYF.

The chain has TRBV5-6 and TRBJ1-2, with D unclear. V was pared by 1 base and J by 4 bases, with 8 bases between. This CDR3 is 13 amino acids long. Germline V gene lookup returns CDR1 SGHDT and CDR2 YYEEEE. This CDR3 reads CASSLTGSYGYTF. The CDR3 bases are TGTGCCAGCAGCTTGACCGGGTCCTATGGCTACACCTTC.

The J gene is TRBJ2-7, the V gene TRBV28; possibly TRBD1 or TRBD2 for D (7 bases each). Trimming removed 6 bases at V and 4 bases at J, with 19 bases between. Germline V gene sequence: CDR1 MDHEN, CDR2 SYDVKM. CDR3 length: 15 amino acids. The CDR3 loop is CASSFGGTVIYEQYF. As DNA, the CDR3 is TGTGCCAGCAGCTTCGGGGGGACAGTCATATACGAGCAGTACTTC.

The chain carries TRBV12-5 and TRBJ1-1; tentatively, D is TRBD1 (5 bases). The CDR3 loop spans 17 amino acids. V was pared by 5 bases and J by 0 bases, with 19 bases between. Germline V gene lookup returns CDR1 LGHNT and CDR2 FRNRAP. CDR3 in amino acids: CASGGPTSRDLNTEAFF. For the CDR3, the DNA is TGTGCTAGTGGTGGACCCACCAGCAGGGATTTGAACACTGAAGCTTTCTTT.

In this sample, this clone turned up a few times. The genes are TRBV5-4 and TRBJ1-1; D perhaps matches TRBD1 (5 bases). The length of the CDR3 is 13 residues. Germline V lookup: CDR1 SGHNT, CDR2 YYREEE (reference sequence). V was pared by 4 bases and J by 5 bases, with 12 bases between. DNA of the CDR3: TGTGCCAGCAGCCCCGCCGGGGGGACTGAAGCTTTCTTT. Protein product: CASSPAGGTEAFF.

The chain is built from TRBV19 and TRBJ2-2, with D possibly being TRBD2 (5 bases). The germline V and J ends were trimmed by 5 bases and 4 bases, with 14 bases remaining between them. The CDR3 length is 15 residues. Germline values: CDR1 LNHDA, CDR2 SQIVND (reference sequence). The CDR3 coding sequence is TGTGCCAGTAGTCGCCGCGGAGGACCCACCGGGGAGCTGTTTTTT. This gives the protein CASSRRGGPTGELFF.